These 32 T cell receptor beta chains share one sample of origin, sequenced in a study of neurological immune-mediated disorders. TCRdb re-called the 5' RACE reads through MiXCR, storing one row per CDR3 protein. The table has over 50,000 distinct CDR3 sequences, roughly 4.9% seen once. The source material was PBMCs. These receptors came from a human donor with multiple sclerosis. The donor label of this sample is uncertain.

This clonotype was recorded many times. This chain joins TRBV20-1 and TRBJ1-1; D is unresolved. The CDR3 sequence is 12 residues long. Deletions cut 2 bases from V and 11 bases from J, with 15 bases between. From germline, CDR1 is DFQATT and CDR2 SNEGSKA (reference sequence). In DNA form, the CDR3 reads TGCAGTGCTAGACAACCGGACGGGTCGGCTTTCTTT. Translating it yields CSARQPDGSAFF.

This clonotype was counted between two and nine times. The V call is TRBV18, the J call TRBJ2-2; TRBD1 agrees at 8 bases. The germline CDR1 and CDR2 sequences are KGHSH and LQKENI. This CDR3 spans 17 amino acids. V gave up 2 bases and J gave up 0 bases; unmatched junction bases: 5. DNA of the CDR3: TGTGCCAGCTCACCAGTGACAGGGGCGACGAACACCGGGGAGCTGTTTTTT. This translates into CASSPVTGATNTGELFF.

This chain links TRBV4-1 with TRBJ1-1, with D possibly being TRBD1 (6 bases). The CDR3 runs 16 residues. The ends were cut back, 2 bases at V and 1 base at J, with 14 bases in the middle. CDR1 is MGHRA and CDR2 is YSYEKL in the germline V gene. CDR3 residues: CASSQPLRGPNTEAFF. Here the CDR3 DNA reads TGCGCCAGCAGCCAACCCCTCAGGGGCCCGAACACTGAAGCTTTCTTT.

The sample holds many counts of this clonotype. This chain joins TRBV5-1 and TRBJ2-5; D remains ambiguous. V was clipped by 5 bases and J by 4 bases, with 12 bases between them. CDR3 length equals 13 residues. Germline CDR1 and CDR2: SGHRS and YFSETQ. The CDR3 nucleotides are TGCGCCAGCAGATCTGGACCAGGAGAGACCCAGTACTTC. It translates to CASRSGPGETQYF.

This clonotype was detected many times. The genes are TRBV5-1 and TRBJ2-3, with 8 nucleotides matching TRBD2. This CDR3 comprises 16 residues. Germline loops: CDR1 SGHRS, CDR2 YFSETQ. V lost 0 bases and J lost 1; bases outside the gene matches: 4. The CDR3 DNA follows: TGCGCCAGCAGCTTGGCCATGCGGGGGGGCACAGATACGCAGTATTTT. Amino acids: CASSLAMRGGTDTQYF.

A few counts support this clonotype. The rearrangement links TRBV19 to TRBJ1-5, with TRBD1 matching over 10 bases. With 7 bases clipped from V and 2 bases from J, the junction kept 5 bases outside the gene matches. This CDR3 region has 15 residues. Germline-derived CDR1 and CDR2 are LNHDA and SQIVND (reference sequence). In nucleotides, the CDR3 is TGTGCCAGTACTCCAGGGACAGGGGGCAATCAGCCCCAGCATTTT. Its translation is CASTPGTGGNQPQHF.

At least ten counts were recorded for this clonotype. The genes are TRBV28 and TRBJ1-2; D remains unclear. Trimming shortened V by 6 bases and J by 8 bases, and 13 bases separated the two germline ends. Germline lookup yields CDR1 MDHEN and CDR2 SYDVKM. CDR3 length: 12 amino acids. CDR3 DNA sequence: TGTGCCAGCAGGAAGGGAGGTGGAGGCTACACCTTC. The encoded protein is CASRKGGGGYTF.

This clonotype has ten or more counts. Written as DNA, the CDR3 is TGTGCCAGCAGTCCAGGGACTAGCGGGGCCTCGGAGCAGTTCTTC. Encoded protein: CASSPGTSGASEQFF. J is TRBJ2-1 and V is TRBV12-3 or TRBV12-4; 13 bases align to TRBD2. The CDR3 runs 15 residues. With 5 bases clipped from V and 10 bases from J, the junction kept 8 bases outside the gene matches.

The table lists this clonotype with many counts. The chain links TRBV20-1 to TRBJ2-5; possible D gene TRBD1, 6 bases. The CDR3 spans 12 residues. Trimming removed 6 bases at V and 5 bases at J, with 13 bases between. CDR1 and CDR2 (germline): DFQATT, SNEGSKA (reference sequence). The CDR3 is CSAGRGWETQYF. In DNA, the CDR3 is TGCAGTGCCGGCAGGGGTTGGGAGACCCAGTACTTC.

This clonotype was counted ten times or more. The chain recombines TRBV5-1 with TRBJ2-1; D is uncertain. The CDR3 consists of 16 residues. V was trimmed by 4 bases and J by 0 bases, leaving 14 bases between them. Germline-derived CDR1 and CDR2 are SGHRS and YFSETQ. The CDR3 protein is CASSPDPAFSYNEQFF. CDR3 DNA sequence: TGCGCCAGCAGCCCGGACCCAGCCTTCTCCTACAATGAGCAGTTCTTC.

This clonotype was found many times. The chain couples TRBV7-9 to TRBJ1-1; D is unresolved. Trimming removed 0 bases from V and 1 base from J, with 9 bases in between. The CDR3 runs 15 residues. Looked up from germline, CDR1 is SEHNR and CDR2 is FQNEAQ (reference sequence). The CDR3 is CASSLAKGENTEAFF. The CDR3 DNA sequence: TGTGCCAGCAGCTTAGCGAAGGGAGAGAACACTGAAGCTTTCTTT.

This clonotype was detected ten times or more. J is TRBJ1-2 and V is TRBV5-1; a weak D match, TRBD1 (5 bases). Germline CDR1 and CDR2: SGHRS and YFSETQ. The CDR3 contains 13 residues. Trimming stripped 1 base from V and 3 bases from J, with 7 bases between. The CDR3 region is CASSLQGDYGYTF. CDR3 nucleotide sequence: TGCGCCAGCAGCTTGCAGGGTGACTATGGCTACACCTTC.

In its sample, this clonotype was seen many times. The rearrangement links TRBV5-1 to TRBJ2-7; D uncertain. Trimming shortened V by 0 bases and J by 4 bases, and 8 bases separated the two germline ends. CDR3 length equals 13 residues. Germline V CDR1 and CDR2: SGHRS, YFSETQ. The chain's CDR3 is CASSLEQPYEQYF. As DNA, the CDR3 is TGCGCCAGCAGCTTGGAACAGCCGTACGAGCAGTACTTC.

This clonotype was counted many times. CDR3 bases: TGTGCCAGCGGGCAGGATTACACTGAAGCTTTCTTT. Translating it yields CASGQDYTEAFF. The gene calls are TRBV5-5 and TRBJ1-1; D call uncertain. Germline CDR1 reads SGHKS; CDR2 reads YYEKEE (reference sequence). There are 12 residues in the CDR3. V shed 7 bases and J shed 3 bases, with 10 bases lying between them.

This clonotype was detected many times. CDR3 loop: CASGGQDTGELFF. The CDR3, as DNA: TGCGCCAGCGGGGGACAGGACACCGGGGAGCTGTTTTTT. The chain is built from TRBV5-1 and TRBJ2-2; 8 nucleotides match TRBD1. The CDR3 totals 13 residues. From germline, CDR1 is SGHRS and CDR2 YFSETQ. With V trimmed by 7 bases and J by 3 bases, 2 bases remained unmatched.

This clonotype was seen many times. The chain recombines TRBV29-1 with TRBJ1-5; a weak D match, TRBD1 (5 bases). CDR1 and CDR2 from the germline V gene are SQVTM and ANQGSEA. The V end lost 4 bases, the J end lost 4 bases, and 11 bases lay between the germline ends. CDR3 length equals 13 residues. The CDR3 loop is CSVAGRENQPQHF. Written as DNA, the CDR3 is TGCAGCGTTGCCGGCAGGGAGAATCAGCCCCAGCATTTT.

This clonotype was recorded at least ten times. The gene calls are TRBV5-8 and TRBJ2-3; D is undetermined. The V end was cut by 3 bases, the J end by 0 bases, with 8 bases between. The CDR3 is made up of 14 amino acids. Germline V gene data show CDR1 as SGHTS and CDR2 as YDEGEE. The CDR3 bases are TGTGCCAGCAGCTCCCGCCTGAGCACAGATACGCAGTATTTT. Protein: CASSSRLSTDTQYF.

There are many counts of this clonotype. The J gene is TRBJ2-1, the V gene TRBV20-1, with 9 positions matching TRBD1. The CDR3 has 16 amino acids. Germline assignment: CDR1 DFQATT and CDR2 SNEGSKA (reference sequence). Losses at the gene ends were 0 bases for V and 4 bases for J; bases not matched to a gene: 7. The CDR3 is CSARDPGQGRYNEQFF. The CDR3 DNA reads TGCAGTGCTAGAGATCCAGGACAGGGGAGATACAATGAGCAGTTCTTC.

This chain uses TRBV12-3 or TRBV12-4 with TRBJ2-7; 11 bases line up with TRBD1. V was clipped by 6 bases and J by 5 bases; unmatched bases: 6. The CDR3 is 14 amino acids. The CDR3 spells CASSPGQGVDEQYF. CDR3 in DNA: TGTGCCAGCAGCCCGGGACAGGGGGTTGACGAGCAGTACTTC.

This clonotype was seen ten or more times. The CDR3 sequence is CASSLSRGNTDEQFF. CDR3 in DNA: TGCGCCAGCAGCCTAAGCAGGGGGAACACCGATGAGCAGTTCTTC. The chain carries TRBV4-1 and TRBJ2-1, with 7 bases aligning to TRBD1. The CDR3 consists of 15 residues. Germline assignment: CDR1 MGHRA and CDR2 YSYEKL. V shed 4 bases, J shed 8 bases, and the junction held 11 bases outside the gene matches.

Many counts were recorded for this clonotype. The gene calls are TRBV2 and TRBJ2-7, with D possibly matching TRBD2 (6 bases). In germline, CDR1 is SNHLY, CDR2 FYNNEI. The V end was cut by 7 bases, the J end by 2 bases, with 9 bases between. The CDR3 length is 12 residues. The CDR3 coding sequence is TGTGCCAGCAAATGGGGGGCCTACGAGCAGTACTTC. Its protein product is CASKWGAYEQYF.

This clonotype appeared many times. The chain recombines TRBV4-2 with TRBJ1-4; 7 nucleotides line up with TRBD1. The CDR3 covers 16 residues. In germline, CDR1 is LGHNA, CDR2 YNFKEQ. V was clipped by 1 base and J by 8 bases; unmatched bases: 10. The CDR3 coding sequence is TGTGCCAGCAGCCAAGGCTCCGGGCCCAGGGGGGAAAAACTGTTTTTT. It specifies CASSQGSGPRGEKLFF.

This clonotype was counted ten times or more. Here the CDR3 reads CASSLAGTPREQYF. In nucleotides, the CDR3 is TGTGCCAGCAGCTTGGCCGGGACTCCAAGGGAGCAGTACTTC. J is TRBJ2-7 and V is TRBV5-6, with D tentatively TRBD2 (6 bases). The CDR3 extends over 14 amino acids. Germline V gene lookup returns CDR1 SGHDT and CDR2 YYEEEE. V shed 0 bases and J shed 7 bases, with 14 bases lying between them.

This clonotype showed up many times. The chain has TRBV5-5 and TRBJ1-5, with D perhaps matching TRBD1 (5 bases). The CDR3 has 14 residues. Trimming left V 2 bases short and J 3 bases short, with 9 bases between. From germline, CDR1 is SGHKS and CDR2 YYEKEE (reference sequence). The CDR3 region has the DNA TGTGCCAGCAGCTTCCCGGGGACCAATCAGCCCCAGCATTTT. Protein sequence: CASSFPGTNQPQHF.

This clonotype was counted many times. The rearrangement joins TRBV20-1 to TRBJ2-2; 10 bases match TRBD2. The germline V gene encodes CDR1 DFQATT and CDR2 SNEGSKA (reference sequence). Trimming took 3 bases from V and 4 from J; bases not matched to a gene: 14. The CDR3 sequence is 18 residues long. CDR3 residues: CSASLASGGARVTGELFF. CDR3 sequence (DNA): TGCAGTGCTAGCCTTGCGAGCGGGGGGGCCAGGGTCACCGGGGAGCTGTTTTTT.

This clonotype was counted at least ten times. V usage is TRBV7-6 and J usage is TRBJ1-1, with a weak D call TRBD1 (6 bases). The V end lost 1 base, the J end lost 6 bases, and 12 bases lay between the germline ends. This CDR3 region has 14 residues. Germline-derived CDR1 and CDR2 are SGHVS and FNYEAQ. CDR3 region: CASSLDADSSEAFF. The CDR3 DNA reads TGTGCCAGCAGCTTAGATGCGGACAGCTCTGAAGCTTTCTTT. Full variable domain (missing parts from reference TRBV7-6 and TRBJ1-1): GAGVSQSPRYKVTKRGQDVALRCDPISGHVSLYWYRQALGQGPEFLTYFNYEAQQDKSGLPNDRFSAERPEGSISTLTIQRTEQRDSAMYRCASSLDADSSEAFFGQGTRLTVV.

The genes are TRBV5-1 and TRBJ1-5, with TRBD1 matching over 10 bases. The CDR3 has 15 residues. Germline values: CDR1 SGHRS, CDR2 YFSETQ. Trimming at V came to 0 bases and at J to 7 bases, leaving 4 bases not matched to a gene. The DNA of the CDR3 is TGCGCCAGCAGCTTGGCTGGGACAGGGGAACAGCCCCAGCATTTT. This codes for CASSLAGTGEQPQHF.

This clonotype was recorded at least ten times. V is TRBV29-1 and J is TRBJ2-1; 11 bases line up with TRBD1. There are 13 residues in the CDR3. V lost 6 bases to trimming and J lost 10 bases; unmatched junction nucleotides: 8. CDR1 is SQVTM, CDR2 ANQGSEA, per germline. The CDR3 nucleotides read TGCAGCGTGGAAAGGGACAGGGGGGTGGAGCAGTTCTTC. It is translated as CSVERDRGVEQFF.

The sample holds many counts of this clonotype. V is TRBV5-6 and J is TRBJ2-5, with 11 nucleotides matching TRBD2. The CDR3 sequence is 15 residues long. Germline V gene data show CDR1 as SGHDT and CDR2 as YYEEEE. The trim removed 3 bases at V and 5 bases at J, leaving 6 bases unmatched. This chain's CDR3 is CASSSPTSGGETQYF. In DNA, the CDR3 is TGTGCCAGCAGCTCCCCCACTAGCGGGGGTGAGACCCAGTACTTC.

This clonotype was found many times. This chain joins TRBV5-1 and TRBJ2-7; TRBD1 might be the D (6 bases). CDR1 and CDR2 from the germline V gene are SGHRS and YFSETQ. V lost 5 bases to trimming and J lost 0 bases, with 15 bases between them. This CDR3 comprises 15 residues. DNA for the CDR3: TGCGCCAGCAGATGGGAAACAGGGAGCTCCTACGAGCAGTACTTC. It encodes CASRWETGSSYEQYF.

There are many counts of this clonotype. The V and J genes are TRBV10-2 and TRBJ1-2; possible D gene TRBD1, 5 bases. The CDR3 totals 13 residues. The germline V and J ends were trimmed by 2 bases and 8 bases, with 12 bases remaining between them. The germline CDR1 and CDR2 sequences are WSHSY and SAAADI. The CDR3 region has the DNA TGCGCCAGCAGTGAGCAGGGTTACGGGGGCTACACCTTC. It specifies CASSEQGYGGYTF.

This clonotype was recorded many times. This chain links TRBV20-1 with TRBJ2-3; D tentatively reads TRBD1 or TRBD2 (5 bases each). Trimming shortened V by 6 bases and J by 2 bases, and 12 bases separated the two germline ends. Germline V CDR1 and CDR2: DFQATT, SNEGSKA (reference sequence). The CDR3 contains 13 residues. The CDR3 loop reads CSASRGPTDTQYF. DNA of the CDR3: TGCAGTGCCTCCCGGGGACCCACAGATACGCAGTATTTT.